The entry that follows covers one T cell receptor (beta chain) sequence. Its matching antigen is unknown. The data belong to a study of memory CD4+ T cells and cytomegalovirus serostatus. The study's findings and limits: CMV serostatus prediction reached median AUC approximately 0.95, or 0.91 with US-trained model.

Germline CDR1 is SEHNR and CDR2 is FQNEAQ (reference sequence). This CDR3 comprises 18 residues. The V and J ends lost 5 bases and 5 bases, in that order; junction bases with no gene match: 19. Single viable CD3+CD4+CD8-CD45RO+ cells were sorted as the memory CD4+ T cells. Serostatus was set by detecting CMV pp150, pp28, p38, p52 IgG. After thawing, CD4+ T cells were positively selected. The assay was immunoSEQ multiplex PCR, and TCRdb's table has in-frame clones only and misses some. The data show 50,000 or so clones, about four fifths seen once. The chain uses TRBV7-9 and TRBJ2-7; 9 bases map to TRBD2. The sample consisted of memory CD4+ T cells from blood. This sequence originates from an adult in good health and CMV-seropositive. The chain's CDR3 is CASSPNVGSGRRSHEQYF. The CDR3 DNA is TGTGCCAGCAGCCCCAACGTAGGTAGCGGGAGACGATCCCACGAGCAGTACTTC.